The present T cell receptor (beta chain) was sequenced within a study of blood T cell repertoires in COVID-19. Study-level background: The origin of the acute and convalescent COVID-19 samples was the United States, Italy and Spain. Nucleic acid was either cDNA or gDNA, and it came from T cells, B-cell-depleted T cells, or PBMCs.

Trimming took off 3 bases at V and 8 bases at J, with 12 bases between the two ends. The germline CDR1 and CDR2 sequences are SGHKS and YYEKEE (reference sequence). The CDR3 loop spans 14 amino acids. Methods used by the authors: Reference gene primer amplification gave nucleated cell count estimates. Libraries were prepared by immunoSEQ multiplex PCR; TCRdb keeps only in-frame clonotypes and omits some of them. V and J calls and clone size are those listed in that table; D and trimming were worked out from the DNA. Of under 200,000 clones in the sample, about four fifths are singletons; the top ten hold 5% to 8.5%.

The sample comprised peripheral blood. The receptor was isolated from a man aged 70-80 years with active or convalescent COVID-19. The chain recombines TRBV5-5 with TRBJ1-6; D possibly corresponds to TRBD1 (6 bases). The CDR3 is CASSSRQAYSPLHF. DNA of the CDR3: TGTGCCAGCAGCTCTAGACAGGCTTATTCACCCCTCCACTTT.